The clone carrying this T cell receptor beta chain was detected ten times or more. As yet, its antigen is unknown. Unique molecular identifiers were incorporated during preparation of the TCRbeta library. MiXCR, applied by TCRdb to the PCR reads, yields one record per CDR3 protein. The sample has 65,000 to 85,000 distinct CDR3 sequences, approximately 11% seen once; the top ten hold around 14%. The sample is drawn from a study of T-cell reconstitution after alpha-beta-depleted transplantation in children. Study findings and constraints: Diversity and T-cell counts at one year after transplant derived mostly from new T cells. Alpha-beta T cells present about two months after transplant were reported to originate from several hundred expanded graft clones.

With 2 bases removed from V and 7 bases from J, the gap between germline ends came to 17 bases. The germline V gene encodes CDR1 LNHNV and CDR2 YYDKDF (reference sequence). CDR3 length: 15 residues. This TCR was sampled from a boy between 5 and 17 years old with acute myeloid leukemia, due to receive a stem cell transplant. The chain links TRBV15 to TRBJ1-1, with D unresolved. The specimen was PBMCs, collected before TCRalphabeta/CD19-depleted stem cell transplant. The CDR3: CATSRTLIEEDEAFF. The DNA for the CDR3 is TGTGCCACCAGCAGAACCTTGATCGAGGAAGATGAAGCTTTCTTT.